One and the same sample provided the 27 T cell receptor beta chains below, sequenced in a study of blood T cells in healthy people across ages (dated by TCRdb to the mid-2010s). The library was made by 5' RACE. The second PCR ran for about 6 to 11 cycles and used a J-beta primer mix along with a sample-barcoded 5' primer. TCRdb reran the public reads through fastp at Q25 and MiXCR, keeping productive beta chains. Identical CDR3 protein sequences are pooled into one entry, listed with their most common genes and DNA. Present in this sample are 1.8 million or so distinct CDR3 sequences, about 39% of which were seen just once. 23% of the sample rests with the top ten. The sample taken for sequencing was blood. These receptors were obtained from a human donor in good health.

CDR3 residues: CASSFDRPHTDTQYF. Written as DNA, the CDR3 is TGCGCCAGCAGTTTCGACAGGCCTCACACAGATACGCAGTATTTT. The chain combines TRBV5-1 with TRBJ2-3; D is possibly TRBD1 (6 bases). V was shortened by 5 bases and J by 2 bases, with 15 bases between the two germline ends. CDR1 and CDR2 (germline): SGHRS, YFSETQ. The CDR3 runs to 15 residues. Full variable domain (rest looked up from reference TRBV5-1 and TRBJ2-3): KAGVTQTPRYLIKTRGQQVTLSCSPISGHRSVSWYQQTPGQGLQFLFEYFSETQRNKGNFPGRFSGRQFSNSRSEMNVSTLELGDSALYLCASSFDRPHTDTQYFGPGTRLTVL.

The CDR3 sequence: CASSLGQGTYIPQETQYF. The CDR3 bases are TGTGCCAGCAGTTTAGGACAGGGGACATATATCCCTCAAGAGACCCAGTACTTC. The chain uses TRBV28 and TRBJ2-5; the match to TRBD1 covers 9 bases. This CDR3 comprises 18 residues. J gave up 2 bases and V 2 bases, and 12 bases lay outside the gene matches. Germline lookup yields CDR1 MDHEN and CDR2 SYDVKM.

This chain connects TRBV2 to TRBJ2-3; unclear D gene. Germline CDR1 and CDR2: SNHLY and FYNNEI. There are 14 residues in the CDR3. Trimming pared 2 bases from V and 2 bases from J, leaving 8 bases between. The CDR3 loop is CASSEYTFTDTQYF. Written as DNA, the CDR3 is TGTGCCAGCAGTGAATACACCTTCACAGATACGCAGTATTTT.

The chain carries TRBV6-2 or TRBV6-3 and TRBJ2-5; a weak D match, TRBD2 (5 bases). V was clipped by 5 bases and J by 5 bases, with 15 bases between them. The CDR3 covers 14 residues. Germline values: CDR1 MNHEY, CDR2 SVGEGT. CDR3 bases: TGTGCCAGCAGTCAGGTAGCCGGGATTGAGACCCAGTACTTC. Translation gives CASSQVAGIETQYF.

On this clonotype: The junction does not match germline at one end; this may be a read error. V and J are TRBV5-1 and TRBJ2-3, with D perhaps matching TRBD2 (6 bases). Germline V gives CDR1 SGHRS, CDR2 YFSETQ. This CDR3 contains 13 residues. The DNA for the CDR3 is TGCGCCGGCAGCTGGGACTTCACAGATACGCAGTATTTT. Translation gives CAGSWDFTDTQYF.

Turning to this clonotype: Compared with germline, one end of the junction differs, possibly owing to a read error. This chain uses TRBV5-6 with TRBJ2-2; D not resolved. Germline V gene sequence: CDR1 SGHDT, CDR2 YYEEEE. The CDR3 covers 12 residues. The CDR3 loop is CAGSQGTGELFF. CDR3 coding DNA: TGTGCCGGCAGCCAAGGGACCGGGGAGCTGTTTTTT.

Only a few counts were recorded for this clonotype. The V gene is TRBV7-9, the J gene TRBJ2-5; 9 nucleotides line up with TRBD1. The DNA matches TRBJ2-7 better at its end, which makes the J call doubtful. Germline assignment: CDR1 SEHNR and CDR2 FQNEAQ (reference sequence). The CDR3 length is 15 residues. The DNA for the CDR3 is TGTGCCAGCAGCTTATGGTTGGACAGGGGTGGCGAGCAGTACTTC. Translated: CASSLWLDRGGEQYF.

This chain links TRBV7-6 with TRBJ1-4, with D maybe TRBD1 (6 bases). This CDR3 is 16 amino acids long. The germline gives CDR1 SGHVS, CDR2 FNYEAQ. The V gene lost 5 bases and the J gene lost 4 bases, with 17 bases spanning the gap. In nucleotides, the CDR3 is TGTGCCAGCAGCCCGGTAGTGGGACACAGTAATGAAAAACTGTTTTTT. The encoded protein is CASSPVVGHSNEKLFF.

This chain links TRBV6-1 with TRBJ1-5, with D possibly TRBD1 on 5 matching bases. The CDR3 consists of 15 residues. CDR1 and CDR2 from the germline V gene are MNHNS and SASEGT. V lost 1 base to trimming and J lost 5 bases, with 12 bases between them. CDR3 DNA: TGTGCCAGCAGTGAAGGGGACGAATGGGATCAGCCCCAGCATTTT. Encoded protein: CASSEGDEWDQPQHF.

CDR3 sequence: CASSHGQLPGELFF. Written as DNA, the CDR3 is TGCGCCAGCAGCCATGGACAGCTACCCGGGGAGCTGTTTTTT. The gene calls are TRBV5-1 and TRBJ2-2; the D gene is possibly TRBD1 (6 bases). The V gene's germline CDR1 is SGHRS and CDR2 YFSETQ. The CDR3 loop spans 14 amino acids. V gave up 4 bases and J gave up 6 bases, with 13 bases separating them.

The V and J genes are TRBV5-1 and TRBJ1-1; the match to TRBD1 covers 7 bases. The CDR3 consists of 20 residues. The ends lost 2 bases at V and 0 bases at J; junction bases unmatched: 19. Per the germline V gene, CDR1 is SGHRS and CDR2 is YFSETQ. As DNA, the CDR3 is TGCGCCAGCAGCTTAAACCGGGACAGATCTCACCCAGGGATGAACACTGAAGCTTTCTTT. It codes for CASSLNRDRSHPGMNTEAFF.

This chain uses TRBV20-1 with TRBJ1-2; TRBD1 matches 7 bases. CDR3 size: 13 residues. V lost 4 bases, J lost 8 bases, and 10 bases stayed unmatched. Germline V gene lookup returns CDR1 DFQATT and CDR2 SNEGSKA (reference sequence). CDR3: CSATPGTDHGYTF. The CDR3, as DNA: TGCAGTGCTACCCCCGGGACAGACCACGGCTACACCTTC.

This clonotype showed up just once. This sequence joins TRBV5-1 and TRBJ2-1, with TRBD1 matching 7 bases. Looked up from germline, CDR1 is SGHRS and CDR2 is YFSETQ. CDR3 length: 18 amino acids. Trimming at V came to 3 bases and at J to 8 bases, leaving 20 bases not matched to a gene. The CDR3 region is CASSSKTGTFVGADEQFF. The CDR3, as DNA: TGCGCCAGCAGCTCGAAGACAGGGACCTTTGTCGGTGCTGATGAGCAGTTCTTC.

The chain uses TRBV20-1 and TRBJ2-3; either TRBD1 or TRBD2 may fit D (5 bases each). V dropped 5 bases and J dropped 3 bases, with 12 bases sitting between them. This CDR3 is 13 amino acids long. Germline loops: CDR1 DFQATT, CDR2 SNEGSKA (reference sequence). DNA of the CDR3: TGCAGTGCTCGGGGCGGCAGGACAGATACGCAGTATTTT. This gives the protein CSARGGRTDTQYF.

Comment on this clonotype: Given a much more abundant clone one base away, this may be a read error. This chain connects TRBV25-1 to TRBJ1-1, with TRBD1 matching 7 bases. The CDR3 covers 13 residues. Germline V gene data show CDR1 as MGHDK and CDR2 as SYGVNS. The trim removed 7 bases at V and 0 bases at J, leaving 2 bases unmatched. CDR3 coding DNA: TGTGCCAGCAATGACAGGGTGAACACTGAAGCTTTCTTT. This encodes CASNDRVNTEAFF.

The J gene is TRBJ1-4, the V gene TRBV20-1; possibly TRBD1 for D (5 bases). The CDR3 length is 14 residues. CDR1 and CDR2 (germline): DFQATT, SNEGSKA (reference sequence). The ends were cut back, 7 bases at V and 7 bases at J, with 19 bases in the middle. This chain's CDR3 is CSVADSSVGEKLFF. CDR3 DNA sequence: TGCAGTGTTGCCGACAGTTCGGTGGGTGAAAAACTGTTTTTT.

This clonotype was observed a few times. The V gene is TRBV29-1, the J gene TRBJ1-1; no firm D call. Germline-derived CDR1 and CDR2 are SQVTM and ANQGSEA. V lost 6 bases to trimming and J lost 6 bases, with 23 bases between them. The CDR3 is 15 residues long. The CDR3 reads CSVDGMAERFAEAFF. The CDR3 region has the DNA TGCAGCGTCGACGGGATGGCAGAACGGTTCGCTGAAGCTTTCTTT.

A word on this clonotype: A far larger clone is only one base removed, so a read error is likely. The chain couples TRBV7-6 to TRBJ2-7; no firm D call. The germline V gene encodes CDR1 SGHVS and CDR2 FNYEAQ. This CDR3 has 12 residues. CDR3 nucleotide sequence: TGTGCCAACAGCTTAGGTGGTAACGAGCAGTACTTC. Translation: CANSLGGNEQYF.

This chain joins TRBV5-1 and TRBJ2-7; 7 bases align to TRBD2. V lost 4 bases to trimming and J lost 3 bases; unmatched junction nucleotides: 10. There are 15 residues in the CDR3. Looked up from germline, CDR1 is SGHRS and CDR2 is YFSETQ. The CDR3 protein is CASSPVRGIRYEQYF. The DNA of the CDR3 is TGCGCCAGCAGCCCGGTGCGGGGGATCCGCTACGAGCAGTACTTC. Variable domain in full (rest from reference TRBV5-1 and TRBJ2-7): KAGVTQTPRYLIKTRGQQVTLSCSPISGHRSVSWYQQTPGQGLQFLFEYFSETQRNKGNFPGRFSGRQFSNSRSEMNVSTLELGDSALYLCASSPVRGIRYEQYFGPGTRLTVT.

This clonotype has a handful of counts. This chain connects TRBV29-1 to TRBJ2-5; D may be TRBD1 (5 bases). Trimming left V 5 bases short and J 5 bases short, with 18 bases between. Germline CDR1 is SQVTM and CDR2 is ANQGSEA. This CDR3 has 14 residues. The CDR3 DNA is TGCAGCGTTTCACTGGGTGGCGCAGGGGAGACCCAGTACTTC. This translates into CSVSLGGAGETQYF. Looking up the rest from reference TRBV29-1 and TRBJ2-5 gives the full variable domain: SAVISQKPSRDICQRGTSLTIQCQVDSQVTMMFWYRQQPGQSLTLIATANQGSEATYESGFVIDKFPISRPNLTFSTLTVSNMSPEDSSIYLCSVSLGGAGETQYFGPGTRLLVL.

Here the CDR3 DNA reads TGTGCCAGCAGCTTAGCGCGCGGGCGAACTACCTACGAGCAGTACTTC. It specifies CASSLARGRTTYEQYF. This sequence joins TRBV7-8 and TRBJ2-7, with D perhaps matching TRBD2 (5 bases). V lost 0 bases to trimming and J lost 2 bases, with 14 bases between them. CDR1 and CDR2 (germline): SGHVS, FQNEAQ. This CDR3 has 16 amino acids.

This clonotype was recorded at least ten times. The rearrangement joins TRBV27 to TRBJ1-5; unclear D gene. The CDR3 length is 14 residues. Between the trimmed V and J ends, which lost 2 bases and 1 base, there was a span of 6 bases. CDR1 is MNHEY, CDR2 SMNVEV, per germline (reference sequence). Here the CDR3 reads CASSLRQSNQPQHF. CDR3 nucleotide sequence: TGTGCCAGCAGTTTACGACAAAGCAATCAGCCCCAGCATTTT.

The J gene is TRBJ1-2, the V gene TRBV20-1; 7 bases are a match to TRBD1. The CDR3 runs 13 residues. V shed 5 bases, J shed 0 bases, and the junction held 3 bases outside the gene matches. Germline loops: CDR1 DFQATT, CDR2 SNEGSKA (reference sequence). Here the CDR3 reads CSADREPNYGYTF. The CDR3 DNA follows: TGCAGTGCTGACAGGGAGCCTAACTATGGCTACACCTTC.

The V gene is TRBV15, the J gene TRBJ1-6; D remains ambiguous. The CDR3 is 15 residues long. The V gene's germline CDR1 is LNHNV and CDR2 YYDKDF (reference sequence). V lost 0 bases to trimming and J lost 6 bases, with 9 bases between them. Here the CDR3 reads CATSRDWETNSPLHF. CDR3 DNA: TGTGCCACCAGCAGAGATTGGGAAACTAATTCACCCCTCCACTTT.

The chain joins TRBV19 to TRBJ1-1; D is undetermined. The V gene's germline CDR1 is LNHDA and CDR2 SQIVND (reference sequence). This CDR3 has 15 residues. V lost 1 base, J lost 5 bases, and 14 bases lay in between. The CDR3 is CASSIGAEAMTEAFF. The CDR3 region has the DNA TGTGCCAGTAGTATAGGGGCTGAAGCGATGACTGAAGCTTTCTTT. Based on the CDR3 plus reference TRBV19 and TRBJ1-1, the full variable domain is DGGITQSPKYLFRKEGQNVTLSCEQNLNHDAMYWYRQDPGQGLRLIYYSQIVNDFQKGDIAEGYSVSREKKESFPLTVTSAQKNPTAFYLCASSIGAEAMTEAFFGQGTRLTVV.

The table lists this clonotype with a few counts. This chain's CDR3 is CASSYLWSEQYF. The CDR3 DNA follows: TGTGCCAGCAGCTATCTTTGGTCCGAGCAGTACTTC. This chain joins TRBV7-2 and TRBJ2-5; D gene unclear. TRBJ2-7 explains the end of the DNA better; the J call may be wrong. CDR3 length: 12 amino acids. CDR1 SGHTA and CDR2 FQGNSA come from the germline V gene.

The chain employs TRBV7-6 and TRBJ2-7; D uncertain. Looked up from germline, CDR1 is SGHVS and CDR2 is FNYEAQ. Trimming cost V 2 bases and J 7 bases, with 18 bases left between them. The CDR3 length is 15 residues. CDR3 sequence: CASSLRPDPYVEQYF. The CDR3 DNA is TGTGCCAGCAGCTTACGGCCAGACCCCTATGTAGAGCAGTACTTC. Drawing the rest from reference TRBV7-6 and TRBJ2-7, the complete variable domain is GAGVSQSPRYKVTKRGQDVALRCDPISGHVSLYWYRQALGQGPEFLTYFNYEAQQDKSGLPNDRFSAERPEGSISTLTIQRTEQRDSAMYRCASSLRPDPYVEQYFGPGTRLTVT.